Each of the 24 T cell receptor beta chains below was sequenced from the same sample in a study of T cells in Graves' hyperthyroidism and ophthalmopathy. RNA transcripts yielded amplified TCR beta CDR3 regions. The study used the HTBI primer set for a first-round RT-PCR of the TCR CDR3. TCRdb re-derived calls from the multiplex PCR reads in MiXCR, one entry per CDR3 protein. The sample comprises fewer than 450,000 distinct CDR3 sequences, 15% to 20% of which are singletons, and around a third rests with the top ten. The source material was blood. The receptors shown here come from a woman in her 30s with Graves' hyperthyroidism that later progressed to Graves' ophthalmopathy.

This chain's CDR3 is CASSVSGDTQYF. The CDR3 DNA follows: TGTGCCAGCAGCGTTAGCGGAGATACGCAGTATTTT. The V gene is TRBV9, the J gene TRBJ2-3; weak D call: TRBD2 (6 bases). CDR1 is SGDLS, CDR2 YYNGEE, per germline. The CDR3 is made up of 12 amino acids. Trimming took off 2 bases at V and 5 bases at J, with 6 bases between the two ends. Complete variable domain (other parts from reference TRBV9 and TRBJ2-3): DSGVTQTPKHLITATGQRVTLRCSPRSGDLSVYWYQQSLDQGLQFLIQYYNGEERAKGNILERFSAQQFPDLHSELNLSSLELGDSALYFCASSVSGDTQYFGPGTRLTVL.

This chain links TRBV28 with TRBJ1-3, with TRBD1 matching over 7 bases. V lost 5 bases and J lost 0; bases outside the gene matches: 10. The CDR3 is made up of 17 amino acids. The germline gives CDR1 MDHEN, CDR2 SYDVKM. The CDR3 DNA is TGTGCCAGCAGTACGGTACCGGGGACAGTCTCTGGAAACACCATATATTTT. Translated: CASSTVPGTVSGNTIYF. Drawing the rest from reference TRBV28 and TRBJ1-3, the complete variable domain is DVKVTQSSRYLVKRTGEKVFLECVQDMDHENMFWYRQDPGLGLRLIYFSYDVKMKEKGDIPEGYSVSREKKERFSLILESASTNQTSMYLCASSTVPGTVSGNTIYFGEGSWLTVV.

This chain connects TRBV2 to TRBJ2-1; 9 bases agree with TRBD1. This CDR3 is built from 15 residues. Unmatched junction bases numbered 7, after V lost 6 bases and J lost 4 bases. The germline V gene encodes CDR1 SNHLY and CDR2 FYNNEI. CDR3 sequence reads: CASSLLQGAYNEQFF. The CDR3 DNA follows: TGTGCCAGCAGCCTCCTACAGGGGGCTTACAATGAGCAGTTCTTC.

The V call is TRBV4-2, the J call TRBJ2-7; perhaps D is TRBD1 or TRBD2 (5 bases each). Deletions cut 5 bases from V and 0 bases from J, with 14 bases between. Looked up from germline, CDR1 is LGHNA and CDR2 is YNFKEQ. The CDR3 sequence is 15 residues long. The CDR3: CASSGLWGSSYEQYF. CDR3 nucleotide sequence: TGTGCCAGCAGCGGACTCTGGGGGTCCTCCTACGAGCAGTACTTC.

There are many counts of this clonotype. V gene TRBV5-4 combines with J gene TRBJ2-1; the D is unclear. CDR3 size: 15 residues. The germline V gene has CDR1 SGHNT and CDR2 YYREEE (reference sequence). V lost 0 bases and J lost 7, with 14 bases in between. The CDR3 loop is CASSLGVREINEQFF. As DNA, the CDR3 is TGTGCCAGCAGCTTGGGGGTCAGAGAAATAAATGAGCAGTTCTTC.

This clonotype was seen only a few times. A junction end diverges from the germline sequence, so it may reflect a read error. The V and J genes are TRBV7-8 and TRBJ2-6; possibly TRBD1 for D (5 bases). This CDR3 is 15 amino acids long. Germline CDR1 SGHVS, CDR2 FQNEAQ. The CDR3 loop reads CASSLGASGANVPTF. The DNA for the CDR3 is TGTGCCAGCAGCTTAGGGGCCTCTGGGGCCAACGTCCCGACTTTC.

This clonotype was counted only a few times. Mismatch with germline at one junction end may stem from a read error. The rearrangement links TRBV4-1 to TRBJ1-1; no clear D gene. Germline values: CDR1 MGHRA, CDR2 YSYEKL. The CDR3 has 13 amino acids. In DNA, the CDR3 is TGCGCCGGCAGCCAAGAATTGAACACTGAAGCTTTCTTT. It specifies CAGSQELNTEAFF.

This clonotype has just a few counts. The chain employs TRBV25-1 and TRBJ1-6, with TRBD1 identical over 10 bases. The CDR3 has 16 residues. Germline V gene lookup returns CDR1 MGHDK and CDR2 SYGVNS. The junction had 10 bases not matched to a gene; V was cut back by 7 bases and J by 7 bases. CDR3 in amino acids: CASTDTGTGENSPLHF. The CDR3 coding sequence is TGTGCCAGCACCGACACCGGGACAGGGGAGAATTCACCCCTCCACTTT.

This rearrangement joins TRBV6-5 to TRBJ2-6; D is possibly TRBD1 (5 bases). The CDR3 consists of 17 residues. Germline CDR1 reads MNHEY; CDR2 reads SVGAGI. The V and J ends lost 1 base and 1 base respectively, with 11 bases between them. The CDR3 DNA reads as TGTGCCAGCAGTTACTTGACAGCCATATCTGGGGCCAACGTCCTGACTTTC. Encoded protein: CASSYLTAISGANVLTF.

Concerning this clonotype itself: A much more abundant neighbour one base away suggests this may be a read error. The chain recombines TRBV12-3 or TRBV12-4 with TRBJ2-3, with TRBD1 as a possible D gene (6 bases). The CDR3 is made up of 15 amino acids. With 4 bases removed from V and 0 bases from J, the gap between germline ends came to 11 bases. This CDR3 is CASSSMGASTDTQYF. CDR3 in DNA: TGTGCCAGCAGTTCTATGGGGGCTAGCACAGATACGCAGTATTTT.

This clonotype was observed a few times. V usage is TRBV4-2 and J usage is TRBJ2-7; 7 nucleotides line up with TRBD1. Germline values: CDR1 LGHNA, CDR2 YNFKEQ. Germline trimming cut 3 bases from V and 2 bases from J; bases unmatched to any gene: 7. This CDR3 is 15 amino acids long. This CDR3 reads CASSQETGLPYEQYF. The CDR3 bases are TGTGCCAGCAGCCAGGAGACAGGGCTCCCCTACGAGCAGTACTTC.

This clonotype was seen repeatedly, ten times or more. V usage is TRBV6-1 and J usage is TRBJ2-3; D is tentatively TRBD1 or TRBD2 (5 bases each). V was trimmed by 6 bases and J by 3 bases, leaving 13 bases between them. This CDR3 is built from 14 residues. In germline, CDR1 is MNHNS, CDR2 SASEGT. CDR3 loop: CASSWDRQTDTQYF. Written as DNA, the CDR3 is TGTGCCAGCAGCTGGGACCGGCAAACAGATACGCAGTATTTT.

This clonotype was counted many times. The gene calls are TRBV27 and TRBJ2-5, with D unclear. This CDR3 spans 14 amino acids. In germline, CDR1 is MNHEY, CDR2 SMNVEV (reference sequence). With 3 bases removed from V and 2 bases from J, the gap between germline ends came to 10 bases. The CDR3 nucleotides read TGTGCCAGCAGTTTTCTAGGCCGTCAAGAGACCCAGTACTTC. Amino acids: CASSFLGRQETQYF.

This clonotype appeared a few times. The V and J genes are TRBV20-1 and TRBJ1-2; the D gene is possibly TRBD1 (5 bases). V was shortened by 5 bases and J by 4 bases, with 14 bases between the two germline ends. Germline lookup yields CDR1 DFQATT and CDR2 SNEGSKA (reference sequence). CDR3 length equals 13 residues. Here the CDR3 reads CSAAKDSLYGYTF. The CDR3, as DNA: TGCAGTGCTGCCAAAGACAGTCTCTATGGCTACACCTTC.

This clonotype was seen ten or more times. V and J are TRBV6-1 and TRBJ1-4; D is unresolved. The germline CDR1 and CDR2 sequences are MNHNS and SASEGT. Trimming removed 6 bases from V and 0 bases from J, with 11 bases in between. The CDR3 totals 15 residues. The CDR3 sequence: CASRRKRATNEKLFF. The CDR3 coding sequence is TGTGCCAGCAGAAGGAAGCGTGCAACTAATGAAAAACTGTTTTTT.

This clonotype has a handful of counts. A much larger clone differs from this one at a single base, so this may be a read error. The rearrangement joins TRBV27 to TRBJ2-7, with 7 bases lining up with TRBD1. Trimming at V came to 4 bases and at J to 6 bases, leaving 12 bases not matched to a gene. Germline V gene data show CDR1 as MNHEY and CDR2 as SMNVEV (reference sequence). This CDR3 is 15 amino acids long. In DNA form, the CDR3 reads TGTGCCAGCAGTTCAACGACAGGGTTCAAGGCCGAGCAGTACTTC. It yields the protein CASSSTTGFKAEQYF.

This clonotype was counted a few times. The genes are TRBV20-1 and TRBJ2-2; TRBD2 matches 7 bases. This CDR3 contains 13 residues. The germline CDR1 and CDR2 sequences are DFQATT and SNEGSKA (reference sequence). The V and J ends lost 6 bases and 4 bases, in that order; junction bases with no gene match: 5. This CDR3 reads CSARDYGTGELFF. CDR3 coding DNA: TGCAGTGCCCGGGACTACGGCACCGGGGAGCTGTTTTTT.

This clonotype was picked up many times. This sequence joins TRBV2 and TRBJ1-4; D not certain. Germline V gene data show CDR1 as SNHLY and CDR2 as FYNNEI. The ends were cut back, 6 bases at V and 8 bases at J, with 10 bases in the middle. The CDR3 runs to 12 residues. The CDR3 is CASRSDGEKLFF. The CDR3 coding sequence is TGTGCCAGCAGGAGTGATGGGGAAAAACTGTTTTTT.

This clonotype was seen ten or more times. V usage is TRBV12-3 or TRBV12-4 and J usage is TRBJ2-7; the D is unclear. V was trimmed by 3 bases and J by 4 bases, leaving 13 bases between them. This CDR3 spans 14 amino acids. The CDR3 reads CASSFSPGFYEQYF. CDR3 bases: TGTGCCAGCAGTTTTTCTCCCGGGTTTTACGAGCAGTACTTC.

V gene TRBV25-1 combines with J gene TRBJ2-2, with TRBD1 as a possible D gene (6 bases). V gave up 4 bases and J gave up 4 bases, with 19 bases separating them. This CDR3 is 17 amino acids long. Germline V gene data show CDR1 as MGHDK and CDR2 as SYGVNS. The CDR3 reads CASSALQGELGTGELFF. As DNA, the CDR3 is TGTGCCAGCAGTGCGCTACAGGGCGAACTGGGCACCGGGGAGCTGTTTTTT.

This clonotype was counted ten times or more. J is TRBJ2-1 and V is TRBV9; 12 bases are a match to TRBD2. The CDR3 loop spans 15 amino acids. CDR1 is SGDLS and CDR2 is YYNGEE in the germline V gene. J gave up 5 bases and V 4 bases, and 4 bases lay outside the gene matches. This chain's CDR3 is CASSPLAGGHNEQFF. The CDR3 DNA is TGTGCCAGCAGCCCACTAGCGGGAGGCCACAATGAGCAGTTCTTC.

This clonotype has ten or more counts. The CDR3 region is CASSQETGLAGGADTQYF. The CDR3 nucleotides read TGTGCCAGCAGCCAAGAGACGGGACTAGCGGGGGGAGCAGATACGCAGTATTTT. The J gene is TRBJ2-3, the V gene TRBV3-1; TRBD2 aligns across 15 bases. V lost 0 bases to trimming and J lost 4 bases; unmatched junction nucleotides: 5. The CDR3 runs 18 residues. CDR1 is LGHDT and CDR2 is YNNKEL in the germline V gene (reference sequence).

This clonotype was detected a few times. This may stem from a read error, because a much larger clone lies one nucleotide away. V usage is TRBV24-1 and J usage is TRBJ2-1, with 8 bases lining up with TRBD1. The CDR3 contains 15 residues. From germline, CDR1 is KGHDR and CDR2 SFDVKD. Germline trimming cut 10 bases from V and 6 bases from J; bases unmatched to any gene: 13. The CDR3 loop reads CATREGRTGSNEQFF. The CDR3 DNA follows: TGTGCCACTAGGGAAGGCAGGACAGGGTCCAATGAGCAGTTCTTC.

This clonotype was counted ten times or more. The V and J genes are TRBV2 and TRBJ1-1; D perhaps matches TRBD1 (5 bases). V lost 1 base and J lost 4, with 10 bases in between. From germline, CDR1 is SNHLY and CDR2 FYNNEI. This CDR3 contains 14 residues. The CDR3 protein is CASSEDQGFTEAFF. DNA for the CDR3: TGTGCCAGCAGTGAAGATCAGGGATTCACTGAAGCTTTCTTT.